One and the same sample provided the 5 T cell receptor beta chains below, sequenced in a study of cytomegalovirus exposure and HLA in healthy donors. The primer mix had 60 Vbeta and 13 Jbeta primers. TCRdb keeps only in-frame clones here, not all; method: immunoSEQ multiplex PCR. Of 150,000 or so clones in the sample, about 80% were seen once. Sequencing input: PBMCs. The receptors were gathered from a man in his forties in good health and CMV-seropositive.

V usage is TRBV4-2 and J usage is TRBJ2-5, with 12 bases aligning to TRBD2. V lost 0 bases, J lost 5 bases, and 4 bases stayed unmatched. The germline gives CDR1 LGHNA, CDR2 YNFKEQ. The CDR3 extends over 16 amino acids. For the CDR3, the DNA is TGTGCCAGCAGCCAAGAATGGACTAGCGGGACGGAGACCCAGTACTTC. This encodes CASSQEWTSGTETQYF.

V usage is TRBV19 and J usage is TRBJ1-2; D uncertain. V lost 5 bases to trimming and J lost 8 bases, with 15 bases between them. The germline V gene encodes CDR1 LNHDA and CDR2 SQIVND (reference sequence). CDR3 size: 13 residues. CDR3 nucleotides: TGTGCCAGTAGTTTTAGACCCGCGGCGGGCTACACCTTC. Translating it yields CASSFRPAAGYTF.

A word on this clone: A read error may produce the germline difference seen at one junction end. V usage is TRBV5-1 and J usage is TRBJ2-4, with 7 bases that match TRBD1. This CDR3 comprises 15 residues. Germline V gives CDR1 SGHRS, CDR2 YFSETQ. The CDR3 DNA is TGCGCCAGCAGCAAGACAGGACAGGTGAAAAACAGTCAGTACTTC. This translates into CASSKTGQVKNSQYF. The complete variable domain, with remaining parts taken from reference TRBV5-1 and TRBJ2-4, reads KAGVTQTPRYLIKTRGQQVTLSCSPISGHRSVSWYQQTPGQGLQFLFEYFSETQRNKGNFPGRFSGRQFSNSRSEMNVSTLELGDSALYLCASSKTGQVKNSQYFGAGTRLSVL.

The table lists this clone with a count of one. The chain combines TRBV2 with TRBJ1-4; 9 positions match TRBD1. This CDR3 contains 16 residues. CDR1 SNHLY and CDR2 FYNNEI come from the germline V gene. V was clipped by 7 bases and J by 2 bases; unmatched bases: 8. CDR3 loop: CASTYRGLGTNEKLFF. The CDR3 DNA follows: TGTGCCAGCACATACAGGGGGCTCGGCACTAATGAAAAACTGTTTTTT.

The chain couples TRBV6-5 to TRBJ1-1, with D unresolved. Germline CDR1 is MNHEY and CDR2 is SVGAGI. With 8 bases removed from V and 4 bases from J, the gap between germline ends came to 17 bases. The CDR3 contains 14 residues. CDR3 coding DNA: TGTGCCAGCCTCCGGATTGGGCTTCCCACTGAAGCTTTCTTT. Amino acids: CASLRIGLPTEAFF.